The next 25 T cell receptor beta chains were all read from a single sample in a study of T cells in Graves' hyperthyroidism and ophthalmopathy. Using RNA transcripts as the source, TCR beta CDR3 regions were amplified. When the TCR CDR3 underwent first-round RT-PCR, the HTBI primer set was used. TCRdb reprocessed the multiplex PCR reads with MiXCR, giving one entry per CDR3 protein. Of 490,000 or so distinct CDR3 sequences listed, about 20% are singletons. Sequenced: blood. The origin of the receptors is a woman between 65 and 79 years old with Graves' ophthalmopathy.

This clonotype occurred a few times. This rearrangement joins TRBV18 to TRBJ1-1; no reliable D call. The CDR3 extends over 13 amino acids. Trimming stripped 6 bases from V and 0 bases from J, with 8 bases between. The germline V gene encodes CDR1 KGHSH and CDR2 LQKENI. CDR3 sequence: CASSEDMNTEAFF. CDR3 sequence (DNA): TGTGCCAGCTCCGAAGATATGAACACTGAAGCTTTCTTT.

The chain couples TRBV5-4 to TRBJ2-5, with TRBD2 matching 15 bases. V lost 4 bases to trimming and J lost 1 base; unmatched junction nucleotides: 8. Germline V gene lookup returns CDR1 SGHNT and CDR2 YYREEE (reference sequence). This CDR3 comprises 18 residues. In DNA, the CDR3 is TGTGCCAGCAGCCCCCTCGGGACTAGCGGGAGGACCCAAGAGACCCAGTACTTC. Residues: CASSPLGTSGRTQETQYF.

The chain links TRBV6-2 or TRBV6-3 to TRBJ1-5; the D is unclear. V was shortened by 0 bases and J by 3 bases, with 9 bases between the two germline ends. The CDR3 runs to 15 residues. The V gene's germline CDR1 is MNHEY and CDR2 SVGEGT. The CDR3 DNA is TGTGCCAGCAGTTACTCGAGAGCCTTCAATCAGCCCCAGCATTTT. Its translation is CASSYSRAFNQPQHF.

This clonotype came up a few times. The J gene is TRBJ2-1, the V gene TRBV6-2 or TRBV6-3; 7 bases map to TRBD2. CDR1 MNHEY and CDR2 SVGEGT come from the germline V gene. With 6 bases clipped from V and 15 bases from J, the junction kept 11 bases outside the gene matches. This CDR3 region has 12 residues. CDR3 sequence: CASRDPVGLPFF. The CDR3 nucleotides read TGTGCCAGCAGGGACCCGGTGGGACTACCGTTCTTC.

The chain joins TRBV19 to TRBJ1-6, with unresolved D. This CDR3 has 13 amino acids. V was trimmed by 5 bases and J by 8 bases, leaving 10 bases between them. Looked up from germline, CDR1 is LNHDA and CDR2 is SQIVND (reference sequence). This CDR3 is CASSPVADSPLHF. The CDR3 nucleotides read TGTGCCAGTAGTCCCGTGGCCGATTCACCCCTCCACTTT.

V and J are TRBV6-1 and TRBJ2-1; 10 nucleotides match TRBD2. Germline values: CDR1 MNHNS, CDR2 SASEGT. After removal of 3 bases from V and 4 bases from J, the junction contained 3 bases not matched to a gene. The CDR3 has 15 residues. The CDR3 region is CASSDWTSGYNEQFF. CDR3 bases: TGTGCCAGCAGTGATTGGACTAGCGGATACAATGAGCAGTTCTTC.

This clonotype was observed a few times. V usage is TRBV3-1 and J usage is TRBJ1-5; TRBD1 matches 7 bases. Unmatched junction bases numbered 3, after V lost 3 bases and J lost 7 bases. The V gene's germline CDR1 is LGHDT and CDR2 YNNKEL (reference sequence). CDR3 size: 13 residues. CDR3 sequence reads: CASSQQGGQPQHF. The CDR3 DNA is TGTGCCAGCAGCCAGCAGGGGGGCCAGCCCCAGCATTTT.

As regards this clonotype: The CDR3 carries no conserved terminal phenylalanine or tryptophan, so it likely arises from a read error. CDR3 DNA sequence: TGTGCCAGCAGCGCAGGAGAGGGTTTAATGAACACTGAAGCTTTCCTT. It specifies CASSAGEGLMNTEAFL. The rearrangement uses TRBV5-4 and TRBJ1-1; D is unresolved. This CDR3 has 16 amino acids. Germline V gene data show CDR1 as SGHNT and CDR2 as YYREEE (reference sequence). Trimming stripped 4 bases from V and 0 bases from J, with 16 bases between.

The chain joins TRBV20-1 to TRBJ1-5, with D perhaps TRBD1 (5 bases). The V gene's germline CDR1 is DFQATT and CDR2 SNEGSKA (reference sequence). Trimming cost V 3 bases and J 5 bases, with 11 bases left between them. The CDR3 covers 13 residues. In DNA form, the CDR3 reads TGCAGTGCTAGTATAGGAGGGGATCAGCCCCAGCATTTT. Protein product: CSASIGGDQPQHF.

This clonotype appeared many times. The chain uses TRBV12-3 or TRBV12-4 and TRBJ2-2, with 9 bases lining up with TRBD1. The CDR3 sequence is 16 residues long. V dropped 8 bases and J dropped 5; count of bases not matched to a gene: 12. CDR3 loop: CASGISDRGWTGELFF. CDR3 DNA sequence: TGTGCCAGCGGAATTTCCGACAGGGGGTGGACCGGGGAGCTGTTTTTT.

A few counts support this clonotype. This chain uses TRBV28 with TRBJ1-6; 8 bases fit TRBD1. CDR3 size: 14 residues. Losses at the gene ends were 8 bases for V and 7 bases for J; bases not matched to a gene: 7. Germline V gene lookup returns CDR1 MDHEN and CDR2 SYDVKM. Here the CDR3 DNA reads TGTGCCAGCTCAACCCAGGGGGCGAATTCACCCCTCCACTTT. This gives the protein CASSTQGANSPLHF.

This clonotype was observed at least ten times. The CDR3 sequence: CASRVGQGNTEAFF. In DNA form, the CDR3 reads TGTGCCAGCAGGGTAGGGCAGGGGAACACTGAAGCTTTCTTT. The chain joins TRBV2 to TRBJ1-1; tentative D call: TRBD1 (5 bases). The CDR3 length is 14 residues. With 6 bases removed from V and 1 base from J, the gap between germline ends came to 12 bases. Per germline, CDR1 SNHLY and CDR2 FYNNEI. Supplemented by reference TRBV2 and TRBJ1-1, the full variable domain reads EPEVTQTPSHQVTQMGQEVILRCVPISNHLYFYWYRQILGQKVEFLVSFYNNEISEKSEIFDDQFSVERPDGSNFTLKIRSTKLEDSAMYFCASRVGQGNTEAFFGQGTRLTVV.

V is TRBV7-9 and J is TRBJ1-1; D gene ambiguous. Trimming took 5 bases from V and 2 from J, leaving 9 bases between them. CDR3 length equals 13 residues. Germline V gene sequence: CDR1 SEHNR, CDR2 FQNEAQ (reference sequence). The CDR3 sequence: CASSADINTEAFF. The CDR3 DNA sequence: TGTGCCAGCAGCGCCGACATAAACACTGAAGCTTTCTTT. The full variable domain, completed using reference TRBV7-9 and TRBJ1-1, is DTGVSQNPRHKITKRGQNVTFRCDPISEHNRLYWYRQTLGQGPEFLTYFQNEAQLEKSRLLSDRFSAERPKGSFSTLEIQRTEQGDSAMYLCASSADINTEAFFGQGTRLTVV.

The gene calls are TRBV28 and TRBJ2-3; 10 bases match TRBD2. The CDR3 runs 17 residues. Trimming took 5 bases from V and 6 from J; bases not matched to a gene: 14. Germline-derived CDR1 and CDR2 are MDHEN and SYDVKM. CDR3 protein: CASSPPRASGRKDTQYF. CDR3 in DNA: TGTGCCAGCAGTCCCCCTCGGGCTAGCGGGAGAAAGGATACGCAGTATTTT.

V is TRBV5-1 and J is TRBJ2-6, with 9 bases identical to TRBD1. The germline V gene has CDR1 SGHRS and CDR2 YFSETQ. CDR3 length: 18 amino acids. V was pared by 5 bases and J by 4 bases, with 13 bases of the junction left unmatched. The CDR3 is CASRNHRQGDSGANVLTF. The CDR3 DNA is TGCGCCAGCAGAAACCATCGACAGGGGGACTCAGGGGCCAACGTCCTGACTTTC.

The chain employs TRBV7-9 and TRBJ2-1; 9 bases agree with TRBD2. V lost 5 bases and J lost 4; bases outside the gene matches: 9. CDR3 size: 16 residues. The germline CDR1 and CDR2 sequences are SEHNR and FQNEAQ (reference sequence). CDR3 region: CASSAQGGRVYNEQFF. The CDR3 DNA reads TGTGCCAGCAGCGCCCAAGGCGGGAGGGTGTACAATGAGCAGTTCTTC.

The chain combines TRBV10-3 with TRBJ2-7; 7 bases are shared with TRBD2. With 7 bases clipped from V and 4 bases from J, the junction kept 7 bases outside the gene matches. Germline assignment: CDR1 ENHRY and CDR2 SYGVKD. The CDR3 extends over 13 amino acids. The DNA for the CDR3 is TGTGCCATCAAGGCGGGAGTAAAGTACGAGCAGTACTTC. This gives the protein CAIKAGVKYEQYF.

This clonotype was detected a few times. The chain has TRBV25-1 and TRBJ1-4; TRBD1 matches at 9 bases. V shed 5 bases and J 7 bases; nucleotides not matched to a gene: 5. This CDR3 region has 14 residues. In germline, CDR1 is MGHDK, CDR2 SYGVNS. CDR3 in DNA: TGTGCCAGCAGTCCCCGGGACAGGGTTGAAAAACTGTTTTTT. Translating it yields CASSPRDRVEKLFF.

This clonotype occurred many times. The CDR3 DNA follows: TGTGCCAGCAGCCCTGGGGGACTTGATGAGACCCAGTACTTC. Amino acid sequence: CASSPGGLDETQYF. The chain has TRBV7-2 and TRBJ2-5; the D gene is possibly TRBD2 (6 bases). Germline V gene lookup returns CDR1 SGHTA and CDR2 FQGNSA. CDR3 length: 14 amino acids. V was trimmed by 5 bases and J by 5 bases, leaving 15 bases between them.

The V gene is TRBV19, the J gene TRBJ2-5, with a weak D call TRBD1 (5 bases). The CDR3 totals 14 residues. V lost 1 base, J lost 1 base, and 7 bases lay in between. From germline, CDR1 is LNHDA and CDR2 SQIVND (reference sequence). The CDR3 coding sequence is TGTGCCAGTAGTATAGGGGGCAGCCAAGAGACCCAGTACTTC. Amino acid sequence: CASSIGGSQETQYF. Using reference TRBV19 and TRBJ2-5 for the parts outside the CDR3, the full variable domain is DGGITQSPKYLFRKEGQNVTLSCEQNLNHDAMYWYRQDPGQGLRLIYYSQIVNDFQKGDIAEGYSVSREKKESFPLTVTSAQKNPTAFYLCASSIGGSQETQYFGPGTRLLVL.

The rearrangement links TRBV6-2 or TRBV6-3 to TRBJ2-7; maybe TRBD1 (6 bases). Germline V gene data show CDR1 as MNHEY and CDR2 as SVGEGT. CDR3 length: 17 amino acids. V was shortened by 2 bases and J by 4 bases, with 21 bases between the two germline ends. CDR3 amino acids: CASSYASTGSLMYEQYF. The CDR3 region has the DNA TGTGCCAGCAGTTACGCCTCTACAGGGTCCCTTATGTACGAGCAGTACTTC.

CDR3 sequence: CSVAGTSGSQETQYF. As DNA, the CDR3 is TGCAGCGTAGCCGGGACTAGCGGCTCCCAAGAGACCCAGTACTTC. The chain employs TRBV29-1 and TRBJ2-5; TRBD2 agrees at 11 bases. J gave up 1 base and V 6 bases, and 7 bases lay outside the gene matches. The germline gives CDR1 SQVTM, CDR2 ANQGSEA. The CDR3 has 15 residues.

The rearrangement joins TRBV9 to TRBJ1-3; no clear D gene. Germline V gene data show CDR1 as SGDLS and CDR2 as YYNGEE. This CDR3 region has 13 residues. Trimming stripped 3 bases from V and 5 bases from J, with 9 bases between. The CDR3: CASSDPSRNTIYF. The DNA for the CDR3 is TGTGCCAGCAGCGACCCAAGCCGAAACACCATATATTTT.

This clonotype occurred a few times. The chain uses TRBV10-1 and TRBJ2-5; D not resolved. The CDR3 loop spans 15 amino acids. Germline V gene data show CDR1 as WNHNN and CDR2 as SYGVQD (reference sequence). Trimming pared 2 bases from V and 3 bases from J, leaving 13 bases between. CDR3 coding DNA: TGCGCCAGCAGTGAGGCGTCGCGGATGAAAGAGACCCAGTACTTC. Protein: CASSEASRMKETQYF.

In this sample, this clonotype turned up a few times. This chain connects TRBV6-2 or TRBV6-3 to TRBJ2-7; 12 bases map to TRBD2. The trim removed 7 bases at V and 2 bases at J, leaving 9 bases unmatched. There are 16 residues in the CDR3. The germline V gene encodes CDR1 MNHEY and CDR2 SVGEGT. CDR3 nucleotide sequence: TGTGCCAGCACCAAGAGGACTAGCGGGGTCACCTACGAGCAGTACTTC. Encoded protein: CASTKRTSGVTYEQYF.